Following are 14 T cell receptor beta chains from one sample sequenced in a study of shared clonotypes between healthy human individuals. TCRdb's table, derived via immunoSEQ multiplex PCR, lists solely in-frame clones and lacks some. Seen here are roughly 1 million clones, about 75% observed once, and the top ten hold about 1.5%. Sequences were obtained from memory CD4+ T cells sorted from blood. Noted subset: CD45RA-negative fraction. Source of these receptors: a man in his late teens or twenties in good health.

The CDR3 reads CASTILAETSDVPGIYEQYF. In nucleotides, the CDR3 is TGTGCCAGCACCATATTAGCCGAGACATCCGATGTCCCTGGGATATACGAGCAGTACTTC. The V gene is TRBV12-1, the J gene TRBJ2-7. TRBV12-1 is listed as a pseudogene. The CDR3 runs to 20 residues.

The chain combines TRBV19 with TRBJ1-3; D not certain. Per the germline V gene, CDR1 is LNHDA and CDR2 is SQIVND (reference sequence). The V end lost 4 bases, the J end lost 5 bases, and 6 bases lay between the germline ends. There are 12 residues in the CDR3. The CDR3 loop is CASSNRRNTIYF. The DNA for the CDR3 is TGTGCCAGTAGTAACCGGCGAAACACCATATATTTT. Looking up the rest from reference TRBV19 and TRBJ1-3 gives the full variable domain: DGGITQSPKYLFRKEGQNVTLSCEQNLNHDAMYWYRQDPGQGLRLIYYSQIVNDFQKGDIAEGYSVSREKKESFPLTVTSAQKNPTAFYLCASSNRRNTIYFGEGSWLTVV.

The rearrangement links TRBV11-2 to TRBJ2-3, with D possibly TRBD2 on 6 matching bases. This CDR3 region has 16 residues. Germline CDR1 SGHAT, CDR2 FQNNGV. V lost 7 bases, J lost 2 bases, and 19 bases lay in between. The CDR3 bases are TGTGCCAGCACCCCTGGTGTCCGCGGGGCCACAGATACGCAGTATTTT. Residues: CASTPGVRGATDTQYF.

The rearrangement joins TRBV5-1 to TRBJ1-1, with 8 bases identical to TRBD1. V was clipped by 4 bases and J by 1 base; unmatched bases: 6. The CDR3 extends over 15 amino acids. Looked up from germline, CDR1 is SGHRS and CDR2 is YFSETQ. CDR3: CASSVTGTGNTEAFF. Written as DNA, the CDR3 is TGCGCCAGCAGCGTGACCGGGACAGGGAACACTGAAGCTTTCTTT.

This clone has only a few counts. The V and J genes are TRBV6-5 and TRBJ1-5; 7 nucleotides align to TRBD1. The V and J ends lost 7 bases and 4 bases, in that order; junction bases with no gene match: 10. The length of the CDR3 is 15 residues. Germline V gene lookup returns CDR1 MNHEY and CDR2 SVGAGI. The CDR3 sequence is CASTRDSKGNQPQHF. DNA for the CDR3: TGTGCCAGCACCCGGGACAGCAAGGGGAATCAGCCCCAGCATTTT.

V gene TRBV6-1 combines with J gene TRBJ1-1, with 7 nucleotides matching TRBD1. CDR1 is MNHNS and CDR2 is SASEGT in the germline V gene. The length of the CDR3 is 14 residues. V was clipped by 7 bases and J by 1 base; unmatched bases: 6. CDR3 coding DNA: TGTGCCAGCATTCTTCAGGGGGGGAACACTGAAGCTTTCTTT. Translating it yields CASILQGGNTEAFF.

The rearrangement links TRBV4-3 to TRBJ2-7; TRBD2 is a possible D gene (6 bases). Trimming cost V 0 bases and J 0 bases, with 12 bases left between them. The germline V gene encodes CDR1 LGHNA and CDR2 YSLEER. This CDR3 region has 16 residues. Here the CDR3 reads CASSQDLGGNSYEQYF. The CDR3 DNA reads as TGCGCCAGCAGCCAAGATCTCGGAGGGAACTCCTACGAGCAGTACTTC.

V and J are TRBV5-1 and TRBJ2-7; D remains unclear. V lost 5 bases, J lost 0 bases, and 12 bases lay in between. CDR1 is SGHRS, CDR2 YFSETQ, per germline. The CDR3 length is 14 residues. DNA for the CDR3: TGCGCCAGCAGACGACTGGGCAGCTCCTACGAGCAGTACTTC. Encoded protein: CASRRLGSSYEQYF.

This clone was observed a few times. The chain links TRBV30 to TRBJ1-2; TRBD1 matches at 9 bases. The CDR3 sequence is 14 residues long. From germline, CDR1 is GTSNPN and CDR2 SVGIG (reference sequence). V was pared by 2 bases and J by 7 bases, with 8 bases of the junction left unmatched. The CDR3 loop is CAWSLTGGRSGYTF. The CDR3 bases are TGTGCCTGGAGTTTGACAGGGGGAAGGTCTGGCTACACCTTC.

This clone showed up just once. The rearrangement joins TRBV30 to TRBJ2-1, with 8 bases fitting TRBD2. CDR1 GTSNPN and CDR2 SVGIG come from the germline V gene (reference sequence). V trimming: 5 bases; J trimming: 9 bases; junction bases outside the gene matches: 9. This CDR3 is built from 13 residues. The CDR3 loop reads CAWSGRAGAEQFF. CDR3 sequence (DNA): TGTGCCTGGTCCGGGAGGGCCGGGGCTGAGCAGTTCTTC. The full variable domain, its missing parts supplied by reference TRBV30 and TRBJ2-1, is SQTIHQWPATLVQPVGSPLSLECTVEGTSNPNLYWYRQAAGRGLQLLFYSVGIGQISSEVPQNLSASRPQDRQFILSSKKLLLSDSGFYLCAWSGRAGAEQFFGPGTRLTVL.

The V gene is TRBV29-1, the J gene TRBJ2-1; the match to TRBD1 covers 10 bases. This CDR3 has 14 residues. Trimming cost V 6 bases and J 7 bases; bases outside gene matches: 9. Germline CDR1 is SQVTM and CDR2 is ANQGSEA. The CDR3 is CSVRDRGNFNEQFF. The CDR3 region has the DNA TGCAGCGTCCGGGACAGGGGAAATTTTAATGAGCAGTTCTTC.

Comments on this clone: This specimen includes other DNA sequences encoding the same CDR3. The chain links TRBV5-1 to TRBJ1-6, with D hard to call. Germline V gene lookup returns CDR1 SGHRS and CDR2 YFSETQ. The CDR3 has 14 amino acids. V dropped 5 bases and J dropped 0 bases, with 6 bases sitting between them. The CDR3 is CASSLSSYNSPLHF. The CDR3 DNA is TGCGCCAGCAGTTTGAGCTCCTATAATTCACCCCTCCACTTT.

J is TRBJ1-1 and V is TRBV6-5; 7 nucleotides align to TRBD1. The ends lost 2 bases at V and 11 bases at J; junction bases unmatched: 17. This CDR3 spans 16 amino acids. Per the germline V gene, CDR1 is MNHEY and CDR2 is SVGAGI. The CDR3 protein is CASSYDYPGTALGAFF. The CDR3 nucleotides read TGTGCCAGCAGTTACGACTATCCGGGGACAGCTCTTGGGGCTTTCTTT.

This rearrangement joins TRBV4-2 to TRBJ2-2; 12 positions agree with TRBD2. The length of the CDR3 is 16 residues. CDR1 LGHNA and CDR2 YNFKEQ come from the germline V gene. V lost 4 bases, J lost 7 bases, and 7 bases stayed unmatched. The CDR3 DNA is TGTGCCAGCAGCCCATCTAGCGGGAGGGTTGTCGGGGAGCTGTTTTTT. Amino acid sequence: CASSPSSGRVVGELFF.